This TCR beta chain was sequenced for a study of blood T cell repertoires in COVID-19. Across the study: Sample material is recorded as cDNA or gDNA derived from T cells, B-cell-depleted T cells, or PBMCs.

Authors' processing steps: Reference gene primer amplification gave estimated nucleated cell counts. Produced via immunoSEQ multiplex PCR; TCRdb's table is partial and in-frame only. For V, J and clone size, that table is used; D and trimming come from the DNA. The sample lists about 250,000 clones; more than 80% were seen once. Each participant's cohort was designated according to participant-reported clinical history. This receptor was taken from a woman in her late teens or twenties who had recovered from COVID-19. Sequencing was performed on PBMCs or T cells enriched from blood (not recorded which).

CDR3 region: CASSPDRGSQPQHF. CDR3 nucleotides: TGTGCCAGCTCACCGGACAGGGGAAGTCAGCCCCAGCATTTT. This chain links TRBV18 with TRBJ1-5, with 9 positions matching TRBD1. Trimming at V came to 3 bases and at J to 6 bases, leaving 3 bases not matched to a gene. The CDR3 sequence is 14 residues long. The germline CDR1 and CDR2 sequences are KGHSH and LQKENI.